This section outlines one TCR beta chain sequence together with its context. This sample also contains other DNA sequences that code for the same CDR3. This specimen belongs to a study of blood T cell repertoires in COVID-19. Study summary: Specimens from acute and convalescent COVID-19 originated in the United States, Italy and Spain.

In the study's own analysis: Amplification with reference gene primers provided the estimates of nucleated cell counts. Measured with immunoSEQ multiplex PCR; TCRdb has only the in-frame clones, and not every one. That table gives V, J and clone size, and the DNA gave D and trimming. The table shows around 450,000 clones, with about 90% occurring only once. Clinical history reported by participants formed the basis on which cohorts were assigned. V was cut by 10 bases and J by 4 bases, with 10 bases left in between. CDR1 and CDR2 from the germline V gene are SNHLY and FYNNEI. This CDR3 has 12 amino acids.

V is TRBV2 and J is TRBJ1-4; no reliable D call. Input material: PBMCs or T cells enriched from blood (not recorded which). The source of this sequence is a man aged 18 to 30 who had recovered from COVID-19. The CDR3 protein is CATRGSNEKLFF. The CDR3 nucleotides read TGTGCCACCCGAGGGAGTAATGAAAAACTGTTTTTT.